A selection of T cell receptor beta chains follows, all from one sample in a study of CD8+CD57+ T cells in acquired aplastic anemia. TCRdb processed the reads anew with MiXCR; each CDR3 protein has one entry. The profile covers 200,000 to 250,000 distinct CDR3 sequences, with 34% appearing a single time and 1% to 1.3% taken by the ten largest. Sequenced sample: sorted CD4+, CD8+, or CD8+CD57+ T cells (not recorded which) from PBMCs. These receptor sequences come from a human donor in good health, serving as a control. The CDR3 runs from the conserved cysteine through the conserved F or W. The D gene is left open where the match is weak. Expanded clones get a size class; other rows say once, few or many, or leave the size out.

size	D	J	V	CDR3	DNA
.	TRBD1	TRBJ2-5	TRBV19	CASSFKGARETQYF	TGTGCCAGTAGTTTCAAGGGGGCGCGGGAGACCCAGTACTTC
many	.	TRBJ1-6	TRBV6-1	CASSEEKTSPLHF	TGTGCCAGCAGTGAAGAAAAAACTTCACCCCTCCACTTT
many	.	TRBJ2-7	TRBV29-1	CSVVQRSKVNEQYF	TGCAGCGTTGTCCAAAGAAGCAAAGTAAACGAGCAGTACTTC
many	.	TRBJ1-2	TRBV14	CASSQGRFDYGYTF	TGTGCCAGCAGCCAAGGACGGTTTGACTATGGCTACACCTTC
few	.	TRBJ1-2	TRBV5-1	CASSIDRSRGYGYTF	TGCGCCAGCAGCATAGACAGGAGCCGGGGATATGGCTACACCTTC
many	.	TRBJ1-5	TRBV2	CASRLGGGNQPQHF	TGTGCCAGTAGGCTGGGGGGGGGCAATCAGCCCCAGCATTTT
many	TRBD2	TRBJ2-1	TRBV19	CASSMDGGGPYNEQFF	TGTGCCAGTAGTATGGACGGGGGGGGTCCGTACAATGAGCAGTTCTTC
many	.	TRBJ1-2	TRBV15	CATSRGRGSNYGYTF	TGTGCCACCAGCAGAGGCCGGGGCTCTAACTATGGCTACACCTTC
many	.	TRBJ1-1	TRBV29-1	CSVEDYPRGNTEAFF	TGCAGCGTTGAAGACTATCCCAGGGGGAACACTGAAGCTTTCTTT
many	.	TRBJ1-2	TRBV7-9	CASSLVNLNYGYTF	TGTGCCAGCAGCTTAGTCAACCTCAACTATGGCTACACCTTC
many	TRBD1	TRBJ1-2	TRBV6-1	CASSGTAAYGYTF	TGTGCCAGCTCTGGGACAGCAGCTTATGGCTACACCTTC
few	TRBD1	TRBJ1-1	TRBV5-1	CASSFTGVDTEAFF	TGCGCCAGCAGCTTTACAGGGGTTGACACTGAAGCTTTCTTT
many	.	TRBJ2-2	TRBV7-8	CASSLTGHNTGELFF	TGTGCCAGCAGCTTAACCGGACATAACACCGGGGAGCTGTTTTTT
.	TRBD2	TRBJ2-1	TRBV4-1	CASSQKSGLAGLVSYNEQFF	TGCGCCAGCAGCCAAAAAAGCGGACTAGCGGGGTTAGTTTCCTACAATGAGCAGTTCTTC
few	.	TRBJ2-5	TRBV3-1	CASSQDSVAQYF	TGTGCCAGCAGCCAAGATTCCGTGGCCCAGTACTTC
.	TRBD2	TRBJ2-1	TRBV5-1	CASSPIAGGKNEQFF	TGCGCCAGCAGCCCAATAGCGGGGGGGAAGAATGAGCAGTTCTTC